The next 4 T cell receptor beta chains were all read from a single sample in a study of cytomegalovirus exposure and HLA in healthy donors. The PCR was carried out with 60 Vbeta primers and 13 Jbeta primers. The method was immunoSEQ multiplex PCR; TCRdb's version includes in-frame clones alone and lacks a portion of them. The sample lists under 200,000 clones; 60% to 85% were seen once. The sample comprised PBMCs. The receptors were gathered from a female donor in good health and CMV-seronegative.

The chain uses TRBV4-3 and TRBJ2-3, with TRBD2 matching over 10 bases. V was pared by 0 bases and J by 3 bases, with 3 bases of the junction left unmatched. CDR3 length equals 16 residues. CDR1 and CDR2 (germline): LGHNA, YSLEER. As DNA, the CDR3 is TGCGCCAGCAGCCAAGAGTTTAGCGGGGGGACAGATACGCAGTATTTT. This codes for CASSQEFSGGTDTQYF.

The chain uses TRBV5-4 and TRBJ1-6; 8 bases are shared with TRBD1. Trimming cost V 0 bases and J 8 bases; bases outside gene matches: 4. The CDR3 is 15 residues long. Germline V gene data show CDR1 as SGHNT and CDR2 as YYREEE (reference sequence). The CDR3 loop is CASSLDRGNDSPLHF. The CDR3 bases are TGTGCCAGCAGCTTGGACAGGGGGAACGATTCACCCCTCCACTTT.

This chain joins TRBV20-1 and TRBJ2-7; D is ambiguous. Germline-derived CDR1 and CDR2 are DFQATT and SNEGSKA (reference sequence). The CDR3 sequence is 11 residues long. Trimming stripped 6 bases from V and 2 bases from J, with 8 bases between. The CDR3 here is CSASRAYEQYF. DNA of the CDR3: TGCAGTGCAAGCCGGGCCTACGAGCAGTACTTC.

The chain combines TRBV4-1 with TRBJ1-6; 9 bases are shared with TRBD1. Losses at the gene ends were 4 bases for V and 4 bases for J; bases not matched to a gene: 2. Germline CDR1 is MGHRA and CDR2 is YSYEKL. The length of the CDR3 is 15 residues. CDR3 amino acids: CASSLGQGYNSPLHF. In DNA form, the CDR3 reads TGCGCCAGCAGCCTGGGACAGGGTTATAATTCACCCCTCCACTTT.